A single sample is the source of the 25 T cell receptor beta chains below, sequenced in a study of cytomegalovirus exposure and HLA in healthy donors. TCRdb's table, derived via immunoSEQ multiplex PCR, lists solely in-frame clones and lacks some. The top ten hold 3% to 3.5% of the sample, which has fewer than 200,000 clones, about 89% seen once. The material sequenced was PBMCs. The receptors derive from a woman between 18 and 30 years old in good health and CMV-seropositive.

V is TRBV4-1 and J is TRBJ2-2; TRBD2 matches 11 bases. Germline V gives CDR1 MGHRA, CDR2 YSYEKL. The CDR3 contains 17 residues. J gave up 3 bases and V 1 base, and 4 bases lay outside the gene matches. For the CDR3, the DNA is TGCGCCAGCAGCCAAGTTTTAGCGGGAGGGGACACCGGGGAGCTGTTTTTT. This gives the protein CASSQVLAGGDTGELFF.

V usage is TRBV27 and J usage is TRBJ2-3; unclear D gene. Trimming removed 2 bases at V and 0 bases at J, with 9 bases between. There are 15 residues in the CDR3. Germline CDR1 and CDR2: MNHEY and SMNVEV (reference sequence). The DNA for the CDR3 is TGTGCCAGCAGTTTACCCGACACTAGCACAGATACGCAGTATTTT. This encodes CASSLPDTSTDTQYF.

CDR3 coding DNA: TGTGCCAGCAGTGAATCAACGGTGAGCACAGATACGCAGTATTTT. Protein product: CASSESTVSTDTQYF. This rearrangement joins TRBV6-1 to TRBJ2-3; D is undetermined. The CDR3 runs to 15 residues. Trimming removed 2 bases at V and 0 bases at J, with 9 bases between. CDR1 is MNHNS and CDR2 is SASEGT in the germline V gene.

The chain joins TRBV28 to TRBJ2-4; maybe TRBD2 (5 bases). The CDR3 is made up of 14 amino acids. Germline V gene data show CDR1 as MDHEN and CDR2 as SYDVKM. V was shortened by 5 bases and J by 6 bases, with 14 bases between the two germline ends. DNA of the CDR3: TGTGCCAGCAGTGACGGCGGGTCTACAAACATTCAGTACTTC. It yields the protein CASSDGGSTNIQYF. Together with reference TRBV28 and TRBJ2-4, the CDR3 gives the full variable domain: DVKVTQSSRYLVKRTGEKVFLECVQDMDHENMFWYRQDPGLGLRLIYFSYDVKMKEKGDIPEGYSVSREKKERFSLILESASTNQTSMYLCASSDGGSTNIQYFGAGTRLSVL.

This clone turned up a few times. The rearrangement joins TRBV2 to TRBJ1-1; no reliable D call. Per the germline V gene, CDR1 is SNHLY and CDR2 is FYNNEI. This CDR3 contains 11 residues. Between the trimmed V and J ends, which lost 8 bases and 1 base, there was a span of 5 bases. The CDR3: CASVRNTEAFF. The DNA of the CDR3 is TGTGCCAGCGTGAGGAACACTGAAGCTTTCTTT. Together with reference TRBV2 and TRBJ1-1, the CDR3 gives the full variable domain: EPEVTQTPSHQVTQMGQEVILRCVPISNHLYFYWYRQILGQKVEFLVSFYNNEISEKSEIFDDQFSVERPDGSNFTLKIRSTKLEDSAMYFCASVRNTEAFFGQGTRLTVV.

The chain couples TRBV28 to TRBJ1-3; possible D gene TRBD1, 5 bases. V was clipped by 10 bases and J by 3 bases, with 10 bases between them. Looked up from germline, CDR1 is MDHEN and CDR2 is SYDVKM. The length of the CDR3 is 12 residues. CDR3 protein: CATWGGGNTIYF. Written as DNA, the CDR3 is TGTGCCACCTGGGGCGGTGGAAACACCATATATTTT.

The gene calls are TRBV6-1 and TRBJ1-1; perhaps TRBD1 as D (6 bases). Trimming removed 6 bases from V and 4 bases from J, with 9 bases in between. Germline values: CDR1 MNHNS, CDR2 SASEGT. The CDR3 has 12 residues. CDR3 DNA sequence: TGTGCCAGCAGAGGGGACATCACTGAAGCTTTCTTT. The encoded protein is CASRGDITEAFF.

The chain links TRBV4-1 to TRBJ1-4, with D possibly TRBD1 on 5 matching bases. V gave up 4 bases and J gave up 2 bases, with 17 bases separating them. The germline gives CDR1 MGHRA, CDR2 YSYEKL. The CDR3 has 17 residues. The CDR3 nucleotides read TGCGCCAGCAGCCGCACAGGTGGACGGAAGACTAATGAAAAACTGTTTTTT. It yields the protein CASSRTGGRKTNEKLFF.

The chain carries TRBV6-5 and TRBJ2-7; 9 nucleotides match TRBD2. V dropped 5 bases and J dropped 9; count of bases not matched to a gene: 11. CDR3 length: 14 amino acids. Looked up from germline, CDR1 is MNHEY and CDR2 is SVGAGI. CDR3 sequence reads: CASSIAGDLNPQYF. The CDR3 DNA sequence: TGTGCCAGCAGTATAGCGGGGGACCTGAATCCGCAGTACTTC.

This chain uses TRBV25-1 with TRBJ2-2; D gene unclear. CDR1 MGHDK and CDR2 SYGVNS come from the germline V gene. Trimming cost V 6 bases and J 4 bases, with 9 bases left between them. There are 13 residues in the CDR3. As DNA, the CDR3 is TGTGCCAGCAGCATCATGTCCACCGGGGAGCTGTTTTTT. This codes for CASSIMSTGELFF.

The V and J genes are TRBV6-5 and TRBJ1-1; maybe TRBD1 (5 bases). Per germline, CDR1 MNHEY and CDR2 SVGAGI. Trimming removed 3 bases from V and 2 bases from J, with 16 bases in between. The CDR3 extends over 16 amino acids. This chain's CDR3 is CASSYAGPTANTEAFF. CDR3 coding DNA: TGTGCCAGCAGTTATGCAGGGCCGACAGCAAACACTGAAGCTTTCTTT.

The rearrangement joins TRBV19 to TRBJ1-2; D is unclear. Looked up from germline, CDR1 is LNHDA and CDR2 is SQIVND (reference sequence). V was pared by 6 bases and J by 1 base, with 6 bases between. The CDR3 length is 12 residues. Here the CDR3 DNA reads TGTGCCAGTAGGGCAGGTAACTATGGCTACACCTTC. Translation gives CASRAGNYGYTF.

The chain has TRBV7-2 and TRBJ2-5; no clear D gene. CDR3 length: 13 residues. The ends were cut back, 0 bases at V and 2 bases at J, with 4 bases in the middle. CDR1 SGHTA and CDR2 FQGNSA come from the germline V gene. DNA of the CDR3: TGTGCCAGCAGCTTAGCGCGGCAAGAGACCCAGTACTTC. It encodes CASSLARQETQYF. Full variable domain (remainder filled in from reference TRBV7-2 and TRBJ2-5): GAGVSQSPSNKVTEKGKDVELRCDPISGHTALYWYRQSLGQGLEFLIYFQGNSAPDKSGLPSDRFSAERTGGSVSTLTIQRTQQEDSAVYLCASSLARQETQYFGPGTRLLVL.

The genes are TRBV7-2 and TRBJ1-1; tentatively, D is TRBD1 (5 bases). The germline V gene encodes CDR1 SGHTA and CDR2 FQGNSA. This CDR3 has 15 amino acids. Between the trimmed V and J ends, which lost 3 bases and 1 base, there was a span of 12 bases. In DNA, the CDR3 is TGTGCCAGCAGCTTGGCCGGGGGGAGGAACACTGAAGCTTTCTTT. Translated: CASSLAGGRNTEAFF. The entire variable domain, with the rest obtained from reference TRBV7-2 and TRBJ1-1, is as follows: GAGVSQSPSNKVTEKGKDVELRCDPISGHTALYWYRQSLGQGLEFLIYFQGNSAPDKSGLPSDRFSAERTGGSVSTLTIQRTQQEDSAVYLCASSLAGGRNTEAFFGQGTRLTVV.

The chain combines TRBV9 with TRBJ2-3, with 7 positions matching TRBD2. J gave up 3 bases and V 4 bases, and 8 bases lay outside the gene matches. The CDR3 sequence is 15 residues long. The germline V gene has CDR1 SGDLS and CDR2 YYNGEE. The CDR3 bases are TGTGCCAGCAGCCCCCCGCGGGGGTGGACAGATACGCAGTATTTT. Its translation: CASSPPRGWTDTQYF.

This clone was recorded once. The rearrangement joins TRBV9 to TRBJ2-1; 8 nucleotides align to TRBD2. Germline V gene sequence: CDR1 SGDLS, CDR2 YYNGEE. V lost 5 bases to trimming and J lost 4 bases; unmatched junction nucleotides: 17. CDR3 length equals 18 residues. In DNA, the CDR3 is TGTGCCAGCAGTCCCTCCGGGGGGGGCCCACCTCTATACAATGAGCAGTTCTTC. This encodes CASSPSGGGPPLYNEQFF.

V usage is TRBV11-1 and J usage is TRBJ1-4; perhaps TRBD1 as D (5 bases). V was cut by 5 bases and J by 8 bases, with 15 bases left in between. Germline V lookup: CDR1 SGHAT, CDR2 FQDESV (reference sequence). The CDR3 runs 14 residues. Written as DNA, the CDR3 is TGTGCCAGCAGCCAACGGACAAAAGGGGAAAAACTGTTTTTT. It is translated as CASSQRTKGEKLFF.

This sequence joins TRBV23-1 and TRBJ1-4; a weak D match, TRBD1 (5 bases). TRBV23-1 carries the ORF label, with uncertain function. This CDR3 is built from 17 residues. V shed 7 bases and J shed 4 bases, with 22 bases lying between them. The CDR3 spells CASTSPVKEGNNEKLFF. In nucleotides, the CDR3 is TGCGCCAGCACTTCTCCCGTCAAGGAGGGGAATAATGAAAAACTGTTTTTT.

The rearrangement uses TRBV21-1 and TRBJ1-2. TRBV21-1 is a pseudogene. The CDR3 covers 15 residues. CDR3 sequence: CASSKEQRSDYGYTF. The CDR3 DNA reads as TGTGCCAGCAGCAAAGAGCAGCGGAGCGACTATGGCTACACCTTC.

The CDR3 protein is CASSLDGGSYNEQFF. The CDR3 DNA reads as TGTGCCAGCAGCTTAGACGGGGGATCCTACAATGAGCAGTTCTTC. The gene calls are TRBV2 and TRBJ2-1; tentatively, D is TRBD2 (6 bases). From germline, CDR1 is SNHLY and CDR2 FYNNEI. Trimming removed 6 bases at V and 1 base at J, with 13 bases between. The CDR3 is 15 amino acids.

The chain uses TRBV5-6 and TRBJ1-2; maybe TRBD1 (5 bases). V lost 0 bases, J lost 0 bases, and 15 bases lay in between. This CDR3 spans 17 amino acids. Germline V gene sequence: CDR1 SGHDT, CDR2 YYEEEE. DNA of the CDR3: TGTGCCAGCAGCTTGGGGGTCAGGGTCTACGCTAACTATGGCTACACCTTC. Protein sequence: CASSLGVRVYANYGYTF.

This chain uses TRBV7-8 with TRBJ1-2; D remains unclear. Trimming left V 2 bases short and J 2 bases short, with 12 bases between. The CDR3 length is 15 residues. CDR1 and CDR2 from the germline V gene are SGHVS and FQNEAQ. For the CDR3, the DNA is TGTGCCAGCAGCTTACTCCGGACGGGGAACTATGGCTACACCTTC. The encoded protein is CASSLLRTGNYGYTF.

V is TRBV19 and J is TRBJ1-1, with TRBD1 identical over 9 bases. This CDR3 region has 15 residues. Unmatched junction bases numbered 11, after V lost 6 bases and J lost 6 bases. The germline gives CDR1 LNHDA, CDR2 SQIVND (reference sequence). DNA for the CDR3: TGTGCCAGTAGAACACAGGGGGCTGAGTTAGCTGAAGCTTTCTTT. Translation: CASRTQGAELAEAFF.

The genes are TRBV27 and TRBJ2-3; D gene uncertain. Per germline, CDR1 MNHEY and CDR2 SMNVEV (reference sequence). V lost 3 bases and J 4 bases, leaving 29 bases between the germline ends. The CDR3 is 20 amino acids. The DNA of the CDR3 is TGTGCCAGCAGTTTTATTGGTATCCCTGTCCGACTGAAGGTGGCAGATACGCAGTATTTT. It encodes CASSFIGIPVRLKVADTQYF.

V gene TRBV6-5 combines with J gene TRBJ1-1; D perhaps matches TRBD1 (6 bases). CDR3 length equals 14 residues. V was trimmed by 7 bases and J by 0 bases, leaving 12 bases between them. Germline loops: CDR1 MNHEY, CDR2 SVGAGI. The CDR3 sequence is CASTSGTLNTEAFF. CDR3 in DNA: TGTGCCAGCACCTCCGGGACATTGAACACTGAAGCTTTCTTT.